This T cell receptor (beta chain) is drawn from a study of blood T cell repertoires in COVID-19. Study as a whole: Donors in the United States, Italy and Spain gave samples during acute or convalescent COVID-19. T cells, B-cell-depleted T cells, or PBMCs provided the cDNA or gDNA that served as material.

CDR3 length: 17 residues. Germline CDR1 SGHRS, CDR2 YFSETQ. J lost 2 bases, V lost 0 bases, and 11 bases had no gene match. The table came from immunoSEQ multiplex PCR; TCRdb's copy has only in-frame clones and leaves some out. Here the sample spans 95,000 to 150,000 clones, around 80% being singletons. Sequenced material: peripheral blood. The rearrangement links TRBV5-1 to TRBJ2-7, with 7 bases that match TRBD2. The TCR originated in a man aged 55 to 69 with active or convalescent COVID-19. CDR3 sequence (DNA): TGCGCCAGCAGCTTGGGCCCACCTAGCGGAGGGACCTACGAGCAGTACTTC. Amino acids: CASSLGPPSGGTYEQYF.